This TCR beta chain was obtained from a study of naive and memory T cell subsets. On this clonotype itself: Its antigen remains unknown.

From the second PCR step, alpha and beta chains were amplified apart. The beta constant-region primer was an equimolar mix of two oligonucleotides covering TRBC1 and TRBC2. Nested alpha and beta constant-region primers with the SP2 primer drove four PCR rounds on ligated cDNA. TCRdb passed the UMI-ligation and nested PCR reads through MiXCR, listing each CDR3 protein once. This sample carries roughly 130,000 distinct CDR3 sequences, around a third of them seen once, and the ten largest clones take about 0.85%. Notes on the study in general: A clonotype means one alpha or beta sequence, not an alpha/beta pair.

The CDR3 sequence is 10 residues long. Per the germline V gene, CDR1 is SQVTM and CDR2 is ANQGSEA. V gave up 3 bases and J gave up 4 bases, with 3 bases separating them. This TCR derives from a human donor in good health. V gene TRBV29-1 combines with J gene TRBJ1-2; D not resolved. Sequences were obtained from central memory CD4+ T cells from blood. CDR3 residues: CSVDTYGYTF. In nucleotides, the CDR3 is TGCAGCGTTGACACCTATGGCTACACCTTC.